These 9 T cell receptor beta chains were sequenced from one sample in a study of T cells after yellow fever vaccination (dated by TCRdb to about 2019). The library was generated by 5' RACE. The reads were generated on an Illumina NovaSeq 6000. The public reads were reprocessed in TCRdb via fastp at Q25 and MiXCR, keeping in-frame beta chains. Records with the same CDR3 protein are collapsed into one entry carrying the most frequent genes and DNA. The sample data list hundreds of thousands of distinct CDR3 sequences, and around a sixth of these were observed just once. The ten largest clones represent around 17% of the sample. The label giving this sample's treatment or condition can be read as: live attenuated yellow fever vaccine strain. The source was PBMCs, collected before the yellow fever booster vaccination. These receptors were taken from a man between 18 and 35 years old who received the YFV17D yellow fever vaccine.

The chain joins TRBV7-3 to TRBJ2-1; 7 positions match TRBD2. The ends lost 2 bases at V and 4 bases at J; junction bases unmatched: 8. The CDR3 is made up of 16 amino acids. The V gene's germline CDR1 is SGHTA and CDR2 FQGTGA. The CDR3 sequence: CASSLLASGDYNEQFF. The DNA of the CDR3 is TGTGCCAGCAGCTTACTGGCTAGCGGCGATTACAATGAGCAGTTCTTC.

This chain joins TRBV5-4 and TRBJ1-1; TRBD1 might be the D (6 bases). This CDR3 has 17 amino acids. Trimming removed 6 bases from V and 3 bases from J, with 24 bases in between. CDR1 is SGHNT, CDR2 YYREEE, per germline (reference sequence). The DNA of the CDR3 is TGTGCCAGCAAGCGCGGGGGGCTGATGTCGCCTGACACTGAAGCTTTCTTT. As protein: CASKRGGLMSPDTEAFF.

The chain employs TRBV7-9 and TRBJ2-1, with 7 nucleotides matching TRBD2. The CDR3 consists of 12 residues. V was clipped by 5 bases and J by 8 bases; unmatched bases: 3. CDR1 is SEHNR, CDR2 FQNEAQ, per germline (reference sequence). For the CDR3, the DNA is TGTGCCAGCAGCGGGAGGGCGGATGAGCAGTTCTTC. This codes for CASSGRADEQFF.

This clonotype was detected only a few times. This chain uses TRBV20-1 with TRBJ2-6; D gene unclear. The CDR3 runs 16 residues. V gave up 3 bases and J gave up 1 base, with 13 bases separating them. Germline values: CDR1 DFQATT, CDR2 SNEGSKA (reference sequence). The CDR3 reads CSARAAPASGANVLTF. DNA of the CDR3: TGCAGTGCTAGGGCGGCCCCGGCTTCTGGGGCCAACGTCCTGACTTTC.

In this sample, this clonotype turned up a few times. The chain couples TRBV7-9 to TRBJ2-3; tentative D call: TRBD2 (6 bases). Germline CDR1 is SEHNR and CDR2 is FQNEAQ (reference sequence). V was clipped by 5 bases and J by 3 bases, with 12 bases between them. This CDR3 comprises 14 residues. CDR3 in DNA: TGTGCCAGCAGCCCTGGAGGGTGGACAGATACGCAGTATTTT. Its translation is CASSPGGWTDTQYF.

This clonotype has a handful of counts. The V and J genes are TRBV7-2 and TRBJ2-1; TRBD2 aligns across 7 bases. The CDR3 runs to 15 residues. J gave up 7 bases and V 3 bases, and 9 bases lay outside the gene matches. Germline-derived CDR1 and CDR2 are SGHTA and FQGNSA. The CDR3 here is CASSLWEGSGNEQFF. The CDR3 nucleotides read TGTGCCAGCAGCTTGTGGGAGGGGTCTGGGAATGAGCAGTTCTTC.

The V gene is TRBV4-3, the J gene TRBJ1-1; D is uncertain. The CDR3 covers 13 residues. Trimming removed 0 bases at V and 9 bases at J, with 11 bases between. Germline V gene data show CDR1 as LGHNA and CDR2 as YSLEER. The CDR3 is CASSQDRTGKAFF. The CDR3, as DNA: TGCGCCAGCAGCCAAGATAGGACCGGGAAAGCTTTCTTT.

The CDR3 loop is CASSLASGATQPQHF. In DNA form, the CDR3 reads TGTGCCAGCAGCTTAGCGTCGGGGGCAACTCAGCCCCAGCATTTT. The rearrangement links TRBV7-2 to TRBJ1-5; a possible D gene is TRBD1 (6 bases). The CDR3 is 15 amino acids. Germline-derived CDR1 and CDR2 are SGHTA and FQGNSA. Trimming cost V 0 bases and J 6 bases, with 12 bases left between them.

With regard to this clonotype: Mismatch with germline at one junction end may stem from a read error. The rearrangement links TRBV4-3 to TRBJ1-6; D perhaps matches TRBD1 (6 bases). There are 15 residues in the CDR3. Germline assignment: CDR1 LGHNA and CDR2 YSLEER. Here the CDR3 reads CASCQGSSYNSPLHF. DNA for the CDR3: TGCGCCAGCTGCCAGGGGAGCTCCTATAATTCACCCCTCCACTTT.